This T cell receptor beta chain was obtained from a study of cytomegalovirus exposure and HLA in healthy donors (dated by TCRdb to the late 2010s). Notes on the research overall: An earlier analysis of some 620 of the donors reported approximately 300 Gb of sequence data and 117 million unique TCR beta sequences obtained from roughly 180 million T cells. An early release that covered roughly 600 HLA-typed donors contained approximately 320 gigabases of sequencing data and 70 million to 100 million unique TCR sequences. Of the roughly 400 genotyped donors, 75% to 85% were placed in the genetic ancestry cluster associated with self-reported Caucasian donors. The study aimed to test whether cataloging public T cell receptors could reveal signatures of past pathogen exposure. The T cell repertoires of under 750 subjects were profiled by immunosequencing and related to cytomegalovirus serostatus. A separate validation cohort of 100 to 150 different subjects was used in addition to the approximately 670-subject first cohort. The study combined high-throughput TCR immunosequencing, statistical association of individual TCRs with disease status, and machine learning to predict cytomegalovirus infection status. To study patterns of TCR occurrence, a later analysis re-analyzed previously published TCR beta repertoires from around 670 donors and added high-resolution HLA genotyping. The later analysis used no new phenotypic data to find candidate immune exposures, relying instead on TCR beta sequences and their occurrence across donors. In an earlier analysis of a few hundred of the donors, high-throughput TCR beta sequencing was used to judge whether each TCR beta V gene segment behaved as functional or pseudogenic. Donor age, sex, ethnicity and CMV serostatus were compiled alongside the repertoire data. In a later genetic analysis, genome-wide SNP genotypes for about 55% of the roughly 670 donors were used, and that subset was treated as a discovery cohort. Every repertoire in the discovery cohort had been generated on one and the same sequencing platform. HLA typing included class I and class II loci at four-digit resolution. The number of typed donors differed by locus: about 620-640 for A, B, C, DRB1 and DQB1; 522 for DQA1; 606 for DPA1; and around 490 for DPB1. A few DR-DQ haplotypes were handled as single units for association and clustering because linkage in the cohort was strong. On average, roughly 250,000 unique TCR beta nucleotide sequences were sequenced per donor among about 400 genotyped donors of the cohort, with about 19% of those sequences being non-productive.

Receptor libraries were prepared by the immunoSEQ multiplex PCR assay. For the multiplex PCR, a mixture combining 60 forward primers for TCR Vbeta segments and 13 reverse primers for TCR Jbeta segments was used. Amplification of the CDR3 region of rearranged TCR beta genes was performed with a multiplex PCR assay on genomic DNA. The Illumina HiSeq System was used to sequence the amplified TCR beta libraries as 87-base-pair reads. The published analysis was carried out like this. A later analysis counted about 80 million unique TCR beta chains across the 500 to 850 repertoires, and roughly 10 million of these chains were shared by at least two donors. Raw reads were error-corrected and collapsed into unique sequences with a nearest-neighbor algorithm that merged closely related sequences to remove PCR and sequencing errors. V, D and J gene segments were assigned by aligning CDR3 sequences to IMGT reference sequences. For a sequence to be retained, at least a six-nucleotide match to both a V gene segment and a J gene segment was required. A rearrangement was called productive if the CDR3 had no stop codons and remained in frame with V and J, and every other rearrangement was called non-productive. Following IMGT convention, CDR3 was defined as the stretch from the second conserved V-encoded cysteine to the conserved J-encoded phenylalanine. In an earlier analysis of roughly 610 of the donors, sequences lacking an unambiguous match to a single V gene segment were excluded. An earlier analysis of several hundred of the donors called V segments functional above 56.7% productive rearrangements and segregating when the between-donor standard deviation exceeded 5%. A statistical classification framework was built to diagnose cytomegalovirus status from the catalog of TCR beta chain sequences. V and J gene assignment, in a later analysis, came from comparing TCR nucleotide sequences with IMGT/GENE-DB human TR gene sequences. A later analysis assigned CDR3 sequences and most-parsimonious VDJ recombination scenarios with the TCRdist pipeline. A later analysis defined each TCR beta chain by its CDR3 amino acid sequence plus V-gene family, and excluded reads lacking a unique V-gene family. A later analysis removed several hundred highly shared, low-generation-probability nucleotide sequences to deal with suspected cross-contamination and a sequencing artifact. A later analysis calculated a clonal expansion index for each public chain from normalized within-repertoire ranks of inferred template counts. Generation probabilities in a later analysis came from a VDJ recombination model fitted to out-of-frame rearrangements, and those results were checked against IGoR. In a later analysis, hypergeometric tests were used to score TCR-TCR, TCR-HLA and TCR-CMV co-occurrence, with a repertoire-size bias correction applied to TCR pairs. In a later analysis, false discovery rates were estimated by permuting HLA or CMV assignments 20 times. A later analysis grouped co-occurring TCRs with DBSCAN, adding TCRdist sequence similarity when clustering within HLA-allele-positive subsets. Repertoires with fewer than 30,000 or more than 120,000 public chains, plus five repertoires with anomalous nucleotide sharing, were excluded from co-occurrence clustering. TCRdb re-hosts the immuneACCESS table, in-frame sequences only. Its copies lack some clones; in the studies checked, an unresolved V gene accounts for under half of them, and the cause for the rest is not known. The V and J calls and clone size come from that table; D and trimming were worked out from the DNA. The sample profile shows 80,000 to 90,000 clones; roughly 79% of them were found once. The ten largest clones take up 1.5% to 2% of the sample.

As regards this clone: No antigen is known for it. No base qualities exist here, and no much larger clone lies one base off it.

V lost 0 bases and J lost 0 bases; the stretch between them is 10 bases long. The CDR3 measures 16 amino acids from cysteine to phenylalanine. CDR3 DNA is the only sequence kept; it has 48 bases, read in frame from the first base. Via the germline V gene, CDR1 is SGHRS and CDR2 YFSETQ. Points the paper makes about the study in general: In vitro tests confirmed that a few of the cytomegalovirus-associated TCR beta chains recognize cytomegalovirus antigens. A further reported finding was that TCR beta sequences accurately predicted the HLA-A and HLA-B alleles for most subjects in the first cohort. The 87-base-pair reads could not distinguish some IMGT-functional V segments, including TRBV6-2 and TRBV6-3, so those segments were excluded. According to a later analysis, parvovirus B19, influenza, CMV and Epstein-Barr virus appeared linked to several top co-occurrence clusters. A cluster of highly shared sequence variants was judged likely to be a technical artifact of the sequencing pipeline. In a later analysis, 15,000 to 20,000 TCR beta sequences were associated with specific HLA alleles at a false discovery rate of 0.05. An earlier analysis of roughly 570 of the donors showed that most TCR beta V segments appeared in productive rearrangements either about 87% or about 30% of the time, which broadly matched IMGT annotations. The earlier analysis of approximately 560 of the donors excluded approximately 17 rarely observed V segments, including chromosome 9 orphons, because counts were too low. In a later analysis, TCR association rates were found to vary across HLA loci, with the most associated TCRs seen for DRB1 alleles and the fewest for HLA-C alleles. In a later analysis, HLA-associated TCR beta chains were found to be more clonally expanded and to have lower generation probabilities than equally common non-associated chains. This cohort had only TCR beta chains sequenced, and the lack of alpha or paired-chain data limited which features could be detected. In a later analysis, most CMV-associated TCR beta chains were found to appear HLA-restricted, with HLA associations seemingly driven largely by CMV exposure. The authors suggested that the approach could potentially be extended to other disease states and immunological phenotypes. Correlated functional status among segregating V segments might be attributable to linkage disequilibrium, but an unknown experimental factor could not be ruled out. In both the original and validation cohorts, the classifier was reported to diagnose cytomegalovirus status with high specificity and sensitivity. The presence/absence analyses assumed that sequencing depth was roughly uniform across donors, and that assumption may not be true. Most TCR sequences were observed very rarely across donors, whereas some public TCRs were present in many individuals. In a later genetic analysis, fewer N-insertions in productive TCRs were reported among donors in an Asian-associated ancestry cluster than the approximately 710-donor mean. A later genetic analysis associated a missense DCLRE1C variant with V-gene and J-gene trimming of TCR beta chains, and an independent cohort replicated the association. When HLA alleles, especially DR and DQ, strongly co-occurred, TCR associations were difficult to assign to individual alleles. A total of 150 to 200 TCR beta chains were listed by the study as associated with cytomegalovirus. The only immune exposure information available for the cohort was CMV serostatus. Because some donors lacked HLA typing at each locus, the association tests relied only on the typed subset.

In total, 500 to 700 healthy bone marrow donors made up the cohort. At the time of sampling, all cohort members were nominally healthy, though unrecorded immune exposures were likely present. The donor was CMV seronegative and was included in the group of a few hundred seronegative cohort members. A peripheral blood sample was collected from each donor, and TCR beta sequencing was performed on peripheral blood mononuclear cells. Genomic DNA extraction from the blood cell samples was performed with the Qiagen DNeasy Blood Extraction Kit. The chain is assembled from TRBV5-1 and TRBJ2-1; the D gene is perhaps TRBD2, on 5 matching bases. Sequencing was performed on PBMCs. The receptor was isolated from a woman in her twenties or thirties in good health and CMV-seronegative. The sequenced DNA: TGCGCCAGCAGCTTGGGAGGTGGGAGCTCCTACAATGAGCAGTTCTTC. Its translation reads: CASSLGGGSSYNEQFF. When the CDR3 is completed using the reference TRBV5-1 and TRBJ2-1 genes on either side, the full variable domain is KAGVTQTPRYLIKTRGQQVTLSCSPISGHRSVSWYQQTPGQGLQFLFEYFSETQRNKGNFPGRFSGRQFSNSRSEMNVSTLELGDSALYLCASSLGGGSSYNEQFFGPGTRLTVL.